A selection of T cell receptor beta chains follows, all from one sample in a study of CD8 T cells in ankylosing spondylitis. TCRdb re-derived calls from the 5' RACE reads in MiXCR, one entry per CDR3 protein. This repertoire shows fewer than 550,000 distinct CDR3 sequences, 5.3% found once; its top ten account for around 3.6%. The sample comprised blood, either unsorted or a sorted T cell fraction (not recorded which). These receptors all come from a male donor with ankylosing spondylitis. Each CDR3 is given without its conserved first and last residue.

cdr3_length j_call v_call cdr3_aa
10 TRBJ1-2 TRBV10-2 ASSRAGDGYT
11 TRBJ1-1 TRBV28 ASSPGTAVKAF
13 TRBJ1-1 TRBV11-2 ASSFMTTGNTEAF
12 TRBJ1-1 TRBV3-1 ASSQAGPSTEAF
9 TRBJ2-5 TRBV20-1 SALRRETQY
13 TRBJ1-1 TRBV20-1 SARDPFSLEGWAF
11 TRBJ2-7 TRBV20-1 SGSGMGSYEQY
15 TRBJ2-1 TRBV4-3 ASSQDVLAVSYNEQF
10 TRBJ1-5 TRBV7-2 ASSILNQPQH
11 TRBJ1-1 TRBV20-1 SARRDRNTEAF
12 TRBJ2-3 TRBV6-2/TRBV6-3 ASSYRGSTDTQY
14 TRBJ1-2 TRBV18 ASSPRRDSGVGGYT
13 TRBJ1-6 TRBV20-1 SAPPRDRQNSPLH
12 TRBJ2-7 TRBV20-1 SARDRNTIYEQY
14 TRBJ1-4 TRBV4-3 ASSRTVRQGGEKLF